The rows below give T cell receptor beta chains drawn from one sample of a study of STAT5B mutations in CD4+ large granular lymphocyte leukemia. Measured with immunoSEQ multiplex PCR; TCRdb has only the in-frame clones, and not every one. The table records 20,000 to 25,000 clones, 79% of them present only once. The specimen sequenced was CD4+ T cells from blood buffy coats. The receptor source for this set is a human donor in good health. Each CDR3 is given with its conserved first and last residue. A D gene is named only where the DNA matches it firmly. Clone size, where shown, is once, few, many, or a class for clones that have expanded.

DNA	CDR3	D	V	J	size
TGTGCCTGGGCCCAGGACAATGAGCAGTTCTTC	CAWAQDNEQFF	NA	TRBV30	TRBJ2-1	NA
TGTGCCAGCTCACCGCGACCGGGACTAGCGGGGGGAGCAGATACGCAGTATTTT	CASSPRPGLAGGADTQYF	TRBD2	TRBV18	TRBJ2-3	NA
TGTGCCAGCAGCGTAAGGGACTCTAACTATGGCTACACCTTC	CASSVRDSNYGYTF	NA	TRBV6-1	TRBJ1-2	NA
TGTGCCAGCAGTTTGACAGGAACAGGTGAAGCTTTCTTT	CASSLTGTGEAFF	NA	TRBV6-5	TRBJ1-1	NA
TGTGCCAGCAGTGAAGACTCGAGGGACAGGGGCAGCTACGAGCAGTACTTC	CASSEDSRDRGSYEQYF	TRBD1	TRBV2	TRBJ2-7	NA
TGTGCCAGCAGTCACGTAGGGGATCGGCCAGAGACCCAGTACTTC	CASSHVGDRPETQYF	NA	TRBV6-1	TRBJ2-5	NA
TGTGCCAGCAGCCTAGGACTAGCGGGAGTTAACGAGCAGTACTTC	CASSLGLAGVNEQYF	TRBD2	TRBV6-1	TRBJ2-7	NA
TGTGCCAGCAAGGAGGGCCCGACTAACACTGAAGCTTTCTTT	CASKEGPTNTEAFF	NA	TRBV11-1	TRBJ1-1	NA
TGTGCCTGGTCTAAGCAGGGGGCAGGGAATGAAAAACTGTTTTTT	CAWSKQGAGNEKLFF	TRBD1	TRBV30	TRBJ1-4	once
TGCGCCAGCAGCTTGGAACTGAACACTGAAGCTTTCTTT	CASSLELNTEAFF	NA	TRBV5-1	TRBJ1-1	few
TGTGCCAGCAGGAGGGATCGCCGAGAGACCCAGTACTTC	CASRRDRRETQYF	NA	TRBV2	TRBJ2-5	NA
TGTGCCAGCACCGGAGACAGGAGCTCCTACGAGCAGTACTTC	CASTGDRSSYEQYF	NA	TRBV6-6	TRBJ2-7	NA
TGTGCCAGCAGCTTTGATACGCAGGGATCCGAAGCTTTCTTT	CASSFDTQGSEAFF	NA	TRBV13	TRBJ1-1	few
TGTGCCTGGAGTGTTGGAAGCGGACCCGTCTTC	CAWSVGSGPVF	NA	TRBV30	TRBJ1-2	few
TGTGCCAGCAGTGAACAGACCCCCAACACCGGGGAGCTGTTTTTT	CASSEQTPNTGELFF	NA	TRBV2	TRBJ2-2	NA
TGCGCCAGCAGTGCCGGGACTAGCGGTAACAATGAGCAGTTCTTC	CASSAGTSGNNEQFF	TRBD2	TRBV5-1	TRBJ2-1	NA
TGTGCCTGGAGTGTATCTAGCTTCTACAATGAGCAGTTCTTC	CAWSVSSFYNEQFF	NA	TRBV30	TRBJ2-1	NA
TGTGCCAGCAGCAAAGTGGGGGACAGGGACCACACAGATACGCAGTATTTT	CASSKVGDRDHTDTQYF	NA	TRBV21-1	TRBJ2-3	NA
TGTGCCAGCAGCGTAGTGGACGAGACAGATACGCAGTATTTT	CASSVVDETDTQYF	NA	TRBV9	TRBJ2-3	NA
TGTGCCAGCAGTTTATCGCTAGCGGGAGCGTCAGAGACCCAGTACTTC	CASSLSLAGASETQYF	TRBD2	TRBV27	TRBJ2-5	NA
TGTGCCAGCAGTCCTCGGAGGACGTACCAAGAGACCCAGTACTTC	CASSPRRTYQETQYF	NA	TRBV27	TRBJ2-5	NA
TGTGCCAGCACTCCGACCCTCAGCGGGAGTGGGAGGGAGCTGTTTTTT	CASTPTLSGSGRELFF	TRBD2	TRBV11-2	TRBJ2-2	NA
TGTGCCAGTAGTATCATGGCGGCAGTGACAGATACGCAGTATTTT	CASSIMAAVTDTQYF	NA	TRBV19	TRBJ2-3	NA
TGTGCCAGCAGTAAGATCATTGCCGGGACTAGCGGGGATTCCTACAATGAGCAGTTCTTC	CASSKIIAGTSGDSYNEQFF	TRBD2	TRBV27	TRBJ2-1	NA
TGCGCCAGCAGCAAATCAACAGGGACTAGCAATCAGCCCCAGCATTTT	CASSKSTGTSNQPQHF	NA	TRBV10-2	TRBJ1-5	once
TGTGCCAGCAGTGCTTGGACAGGGGTAGGCTACACCTTC	CASSAWTGVGYTF	TRBD1	TRBV2	TRBJ1-2	few
TGTGCCTGGAGTGTCACTAGCGGCTATGCAACTAATGAAAAACTGTTTTTT	CAWSVTSGYATNEKLFF	NA	TRBV30	TRBJ1-4	NA
TGTGCCAGCAGCGTAGTCCTAGCGGGAGTGGATGAGCAGTTCTTC	CASSVVLAGVDEQFF	TRBD2	TRBV9	TRBJ2-1	NA
TGTGCCAGCAGTGCTCAGACTATTGGCAATCAGCCCCAGCATTTT	CASSAQTIGNQPQHF	NA	TRBV2	TRBJ1-5	NA
TGCGCCAGCAGCCAATGGTTTGGTGAAAAACTGTTTTTT	CASSQWFGEKLFF	NA	TRBV4-1	TRBJ1-4	once
TGTGCCAGCAGCCAGACTAGCGGGTACACAGATACGCAGTATTTT	CASSQTSGYTDTQYF	TRBD2	TRBV11-2	TRBJ2-3	NA
TGCAGCGTTGATAAAGGACACCGCACAGATACGCAGTATTTT	CSVDKGHRTDTQYF	NA	TRBV29-1	TRBJ2-3	NA
TGTGCCTGGAGTGTTAGCGGGAGTTTCTACAATGAGCAGTTCTTC	CAWSVSGSFYNEQFF	TRBD2	TRBV30	TRBJ2-1	NA
TGTGCCACAACTAAACAGGGGGGAACGGATGAGCAGTTCTTC	CATTKQGGTDEQFF	TRBD1	TRBV19	TRBJ2-1	NA
TGTGCCAGCAGCTTTTCGGGGGCGTCCTATGAGCAGTTCTTC	CASSFSGASYEQFF	NA	TRBV7-9	TRBJ2-1	NA
TGTGCCAGCAGCAGGACTCGGGGTAGCGGGAGCCAGACCCAGTACTTC	CASSRTRGSGSQTQYF	TRBD2	TRBV7-9	TRBJ2-5	NA
TGTGCCAGCAGTCCCGGACTAGCGGGCTCCTACGAGCAGTACTTC	CASSPGLAGSYEQYF	TRBD2	TRBV2	TRBJ2-7	NA
TGTGCCAGCAGCTTAGGGCAGACCCCCTACGAGCAGTACTTC	CASSLGQTPYEQYF	NA	TRBV7-8	TRBJ2-7	NA
TGTGCCTGGAAGGGATGGTTCTCCTCTGGAAACACCATATATTTT	CAWKGWFSSGNTIYF	NA	TRBV30	TRBJ1-3	NA
TGTGCCAGCAGCTTATCACAGGGAGGCCTCGAGCAGTACTTC	CASSLSQGGLEQYF	NA	TRBV7-6	TRBJ2-7	NA
TGTGCCAGCAGTTACGTGACAGACTACGAGCAGTACTTC	CASSYVTDYEQYF	NA	TRBV6-5	TRBJ2-7	NA
TGTGCCAGCAGTGAAGCGCGCAGAGCGGGAGGGTCCTACAATGAGCAGTTCTTC	CASSEARRAGGSYNEQFF	TRBD2	TRBV2	TRBJ2-1	NA
TGTGCCAGCAGCCTCGGGACTAGCGGGAGCTCCTACAATGAGCAGTTCTTC	CASSLGTSGSSYNEQFF	TRBD2	TRBV9	TRBJ2-1	NA
TGTGCCAGCATCCTGGGGACAGGAAGCCGTTCACCCCTCCACTTT	CASILGTGSRSPLHF	TRBD1	TRBV6-1	TRBJ1-6	NA
TGTGCCATCAGTCCGGCTCCTTACGACCGAACCGGGGCCAACGTCCTGACTTTC	CAISPAPYDRTGANVLTF	NA	TRBV10-3	TRBJ2-6	NA
TGTGCCACCAGCAAGGTCAGGGGGAACTCTAGGAACGAGCAGTACTTC	CATSKVRGNSRNEQYF	TRBD1	TRBV15	TRBJ2-7	NA
TGTGCCAGCAGCTGGGGGTTGAAGGGAGCCGGGGAGCTGTTTTTT	CASSWGLKGAGELFF	NA	TRBV5-6	TRBJ2-2	NA
TGTGCCAGCAAAACTAGCGGGATCATTAGCTCCTACAATGAGCAGTTCTTC	CASKTSGIISSYNEQFF	TRBD2	TRBV27	TRBJ2-1	NA
TGTGCCATCAGTGAGTCGAGGCAGGGGACAGATACGCAGTATTTT	CAISESRQGTDTQYF	NA	TRBV10-3	TRBJ2-3	NA
TGTGCCATCAGTGGCCCGGGACAGGGTGGCGGGACCCAGTACTTC	CAISGPGQGGGTQYF	TRBD1	TRBV10-3	TRBJ2-5	once
TGCAGCGTTGAAGGACTAGCGGGAGATCTGTACGAGCAGTACTTC	CSVEGLAGDLYEQYF	TRBD2	TRBV29-1	TRBJ2-7	NA
TGTGCCAGCAGTTCCCAACAGGGACACATTCAGTACTTC	CASSSQQGHIQYF	NA	TRBV27	TRBJ2-4	NA
TGTGCCAGCAGCTTGAGACTAGGCAATGAGCAGTTCTTC	CASSLRLGNEQFF	NA	TRBV5-4	TRBJ2-1	NA